These 12 T cell receptor beta chains were sequenced from one sample in a study of control samples from healthy donors and cancer patients. Method: immunoSEQ multiplex PCR; TCRdb's copy keeps in-frame clones and lacks some. The sample shows roughly 130,000 clones, around 96% of them seen only once. The sample comprised blood. All receptors derive from a man under 40 in good health.

The chain uses TRBV7-2 and TRBJ2-3; weak D call: TRBD2 (5 bases). Trimming removed 1 base at V and 0 bases at J, with 8 bases between. Germline V CDR1 and CDR2: SGHTA, FQGNSA. There are 15 residues in the CDR3. CDR3 amino acids: CASSLVTISTDTQYF. The CDR3 DNA follows: TGTGCCAGCAGCTTAGTGACTATCAGCACAGATACGCAGTATTTT.

This clone was picked up a small number of times. The chain joins TRBV7-9 to TRBJ2-3; D is unresolved. Germline V CDR1 and CDR2: SEHNR, FQNEAQ (reference sequence). V was cut by 6 bases and J by 1 base, with 5 bases left in between. The CDR3 is made up of 12 amino acids. CDR3: CASRGGTDTQYF. The CDR3 region has the DNA TGTGCCAGCAGGGGCGGCACAGATACGCAGTATTTT.

The V gene is TRBV2, the J gene TRBJ1-3; D is unresolved. Germline V gene sequence: CDR1 SNHLY, CDR2 FYNNEI. V was cut by 4 bases and J by 4 bases, with 17 bases left in between. The CDR3 has 16 amino acids. The CDR3 spells CASSGEAGSVGNTIYF. Written as DNA, the CDR3 is TGTGCCAGCAGTGGAGAGGCCGGATCGGTAGGAAACACCATATATTTT. Full variable domain (outside the CDR3, taken from reference TRBV2 and TRBJ1-3): EPEVTQTPSHQVTQMGQEVILRCVPISNHLYFYWYRQILGQKVEFLVSFYNNEISEKSEIFDDQFSVERPDGSNFTLKIRSTKLEDSAMYFCASSGEAGSVGNTIYFGEGSWLTVV.

About this clone: A junction boundary mismatches the germline segment, possibly from a read error. CDR3 nucleotides: TGTGCCAGTAGTATAAGGTCGACCTATTATTCACCCCTCCACTTT. It codes for CASSIRSTYYSPLHF. The chain couples TRBV19 to TRBJ1-6; unclear D gene. The V gene's germline CDR1 is LNHDA and CDR2 SQIVND (reference sequence). The CDR3 is 15 amino acids. Supplemented by reference TRBV19 and TRBJ1-6, the full variable domain reads DGGITQSPKYLFRKEGQNVTLSCEQNLNHDAMYWYRQDPGQGLRLIYYSQIVNDFQKGDIAEGYSVSREKKESFPLTVTSAQKNPTAFYLCASSIRSTYYSPLHFGNGTRLTVT.

The chain has TRBV4-1 and TRBJ2-7; TRBD1 agrees at 7 bases. CDR1 MGHRA and CDR2 YSYEKL come from the germline V gene. The CDR3 has 14 residues. The V gene end was trimmed by 2 bases and the J gene end by 6 bases; junction bases not matched to a gene: 7. CDR3 residues: CASSQSLTGSEQYF. The DNA for the CDR3 is TGCGCCAGCAGCCAAAGCCTGACAGGGTCCGAGCAGTACTTC.

V gene TRBV27 combines with J gene TRBJ2-1; D not resolved. Deletions cut 2 bases from V and 0 bases from J, with 11 bases between. This CDR3 is built from 16 residues. Germline-derived CDR1 and CDR2 are MNHEY and SMNVEV (reference sequence). DNA for the CDR3: TGTGCCAGCAGTTTACAAGGACCGAGCTCCTACAATGAGCAGTTCTTC. Its translation: CASSLQGPSSYNEQFF.

The chain joins TRBV6-5 to TRBJ2-3; tentatively, D is TRBD1 (5 bases). The V and J ends lost 5 bases and 0 bases respectively, with 12 bases between them. Germline V gene lookup returns CDR1 MNHEY and CDR2 SVGAGI. The CDR3 contains 15 residues. This chain's CDR3 is CASSRQLPSTDTQYF. DNA for the CDR3: TGTGCCAGCAGTCGACAGCTGCCTAGCACAGATACGCAGTATTTT.

Regarding this clone: In the same sample, other DNA sequences code for this CDR3. The rearrangement links TRBV7-2 to TRBJ1-2; TRBD1 matches 8 bases. The CDR3 has 14 residues. J gave up 4 bases and V 4 bases, and 5 bases lay outside the gene matches. CDR1 is SGHTA, CDR2 FQGNSA, per germline. The CDR3 is CASSSDRASYGYTF. In nucleotides, the CDR3 is TGTGCCAGCAGCTCGGACAGGGCGAGCTATGGCTACACCTTC.

The chain recombines TRBV5-1 with TRBJ2-7; 7 nucleotides line up with TRBD1. CDR3 size: 12 residues. The trim removed 2 bases at V and 5 bases at J, leaving 1 base unmatched. CDR1 and CDR2 from the germline V gene are SGHRS and YFSETQ. The CDR3 loop is CASSLQGNEQYF. CDR3 nucleotide sequence: TGCGCCAGCAGCTTACAGGGGAACGAGCAGTACTTC. Drawing the rest from reference TRBV5-1 and TRBJ2-7, the complete variable domain is KAGVTQTPRYLIKTRGQQVTLSCSPISGHRSVSWYQQTPGQGLQFLFEYFSETQRNKGNFPGRFSGRQFSNSRSEMNVSTLELGDSALYLCASSLQGNEQYFGPGTRLTVT.

V gene TRBV29-1 combines with J gene TRBJ2-5; 8 bases align to TRBD2. The CDR3 has 15 residues. CDR1 and CDR2 (germline): SQVTM, ANQGSEA. V gave up 5 bases and J gave up 9 bases; unmatched junction bases: 17. CDR3 residues: CSVPQAAGARRAQYF. The CDR3 DNA reads TGCAGCGTTCCTCAGGCAGCGGGGGCTCGTCGAGCCCAGTACTTC.

This chain joins TRBV18 and TRBJ2-1, with D tentatively TRBD2 (6 bases). The CDR3 spans 16 residues. Looked up from germline, CDR1 is KGHSH and CDR2 is LQKENI. V lost 3 bases, J lost 0 bases, and 12 bases lay in between. The CDR3 nucleotides are TGTGCCAGCTCACCCGCGGGGAAGAGCTCCTACAATGAGCAGTTCTTC. Amino acid sequence: CASSPAGKSSYNEQFF.

The CDR3: CASSLRTVNTGELFF. The CDR3 coding sequence is TGCGCCAGCAGCTTGAGAACAGTGAACACCGGGGAGCTGTTTTTT. The gene calls are TRBV5-1 and TRBJ2-2, with unresolved D. CDR3 length: 15 residues. V was shortened by 1 base and J by 1 base, with 8 bases between the two germline ends. In germline, CDR1 is SGHRS, CDR2 YFSETQ.